This TCR beta chain was found in a study of a mutant IDH1 vaccine in newly diagnosed glioma. Study details: There were eight vaccinations for patients, given in weeks 1, 3, 5, 7, 11, 15, 19 and 23. Radiotherapy alone preceded vaccination by 4-6 weeks; alternatively, vaccination started with temozolomide cycles.

Sample time point: week 23, last vaccination. Each vaccine dose was 300 ug of mutant IDH1 20-mer peptide, with topical imiquimod. Patients carried new grade 3 or 4 IDH1-mutant astrocytomas lacking nuclear ATRX. TCRdb's copy holds only in-frame clones and misses some; the assay was immunoSEQ multiplex PCR. This sample has about 56,000 clones; 80% to 90% occur once, and the top ten carry 1.1% to 1.5%. The CDR3 is 12 residues long. Per germline, CDR1 SGDLS and CDR2 YYNGEE. Trimming cost V 3 bases and J 7 bases, with 11 bases left between them. This clone came up once. The antigen is unknown. The TCR was taken from a man between 40 and 49 years old with glioma. Source: PBMCs, taken from a glioma patient whose treatment included an IDH1 peptide vaccine. J is TRBJ2-7 and V is TRBV9; TRBD2 is a possible D gene (6 bases). The CDR3 nucleotides are TGTGCCAGCAGCGCGTGGGGGAGGGAGCAGTACTTC. It specifies CASSAWGREQYF. The complete variable domain, with remaining parts taken from reference TRBV9 and TRBJ2-7, reads DSGVTQTPKHLITATGQRVTLRCSPRSGDLSVYWYQQSLDQGLQFLIQYYNGEERAKGNILERFSAQQFPDLHSELNLSSLELGDSALYFCASSAWGREQYFGPGTRLTVT.